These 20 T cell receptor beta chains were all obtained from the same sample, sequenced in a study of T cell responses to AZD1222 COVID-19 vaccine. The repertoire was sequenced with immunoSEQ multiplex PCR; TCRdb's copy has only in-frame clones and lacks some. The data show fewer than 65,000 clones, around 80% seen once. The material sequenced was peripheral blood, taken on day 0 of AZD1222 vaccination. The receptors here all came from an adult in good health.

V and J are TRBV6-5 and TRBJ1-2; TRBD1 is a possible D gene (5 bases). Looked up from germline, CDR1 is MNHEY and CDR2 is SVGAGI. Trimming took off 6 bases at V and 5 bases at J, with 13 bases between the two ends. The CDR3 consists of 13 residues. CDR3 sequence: CASSRDSLYGYTF. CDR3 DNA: TGTGCCAGCAGCCGCGACAGTCTGTATGGCTACACCTTC.

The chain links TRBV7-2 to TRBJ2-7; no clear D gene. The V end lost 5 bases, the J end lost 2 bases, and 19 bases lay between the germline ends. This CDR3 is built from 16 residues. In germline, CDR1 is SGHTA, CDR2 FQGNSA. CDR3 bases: TGTGCCAGCAGCCCCACCACTGACCTTTCACCCTACGAGCAGTACGTC. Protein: CASSPTTDLSPYEQYV.

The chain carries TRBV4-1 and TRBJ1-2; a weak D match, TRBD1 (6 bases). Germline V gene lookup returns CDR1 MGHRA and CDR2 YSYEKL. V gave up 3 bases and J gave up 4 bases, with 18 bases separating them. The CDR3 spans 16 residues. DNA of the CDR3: TGCGCCAGCAGCCAGGGCTGGCAGGGGATGGCCTATGGCTACACCTTC. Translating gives CASSQGWQGMAYGYTF.

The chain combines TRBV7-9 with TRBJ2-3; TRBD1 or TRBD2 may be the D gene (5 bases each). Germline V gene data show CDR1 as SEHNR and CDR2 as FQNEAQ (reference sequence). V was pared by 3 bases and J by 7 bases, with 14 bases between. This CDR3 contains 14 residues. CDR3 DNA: TGTGCCAGCAGCTTGGGGACGGGTGGGCATACGCAGTATTTT. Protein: CASSLGTGGHTQYF. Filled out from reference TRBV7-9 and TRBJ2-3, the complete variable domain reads DTGVSQNPRHKITKRGQNVTFRCDPISEHNRLYWYRQTLGQGPEFLTYFQNEAQLEKSRLLSDRFSAERPKGSFSTLEIQRTEQGDSAMYLCASSLGTGGHTQYFGPGTRLTVL.

The CDR3 DNA follows: TGCAGCGCGGGACTAGCGGGAGCCACCTACGAGCAGTACTTC. Translated, it gives CSAGLAGATYEQYF. The gene calls are TRBV29-1 and TRBJ2-7; 14 bases map to TRBD2. The CDR3 loop spans 14 amino acids. The germline V gene has CDR1 SQVTM and CDR2 ANQGSEA. Trimming at V came to 7 bases and at J to 2 bases, leaving 4 bases not matched to a gene.

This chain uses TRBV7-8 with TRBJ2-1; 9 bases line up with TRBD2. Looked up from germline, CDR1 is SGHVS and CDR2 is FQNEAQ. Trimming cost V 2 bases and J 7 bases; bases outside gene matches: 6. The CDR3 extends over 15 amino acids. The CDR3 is CASSLRRGRDNEQFF. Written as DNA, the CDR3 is TGTGCCAGCAGCTTAAGGCGCGGGAGGGATAATGAGCAGTTCTTC. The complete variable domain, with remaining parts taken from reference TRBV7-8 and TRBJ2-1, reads GAGVSQSPRYKVAKRGQDVALRCDPISGHVSLFWYQQALGQGPEFLTYFQNEAQLDKSGLPSDRFFAERPEGSVSTLKIQRTQQEDSAVYLCASSLRRGRDNEQFFGPGTRLTVL.

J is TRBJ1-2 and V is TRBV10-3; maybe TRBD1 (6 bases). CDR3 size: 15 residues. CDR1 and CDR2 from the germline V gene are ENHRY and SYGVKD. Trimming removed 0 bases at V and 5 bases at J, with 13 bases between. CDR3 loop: CAISESGGAGYGYTF. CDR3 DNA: TGTGCCATCAGTGAGTCCGGGGGGGCCGGGTATGGCTACACCTTC.

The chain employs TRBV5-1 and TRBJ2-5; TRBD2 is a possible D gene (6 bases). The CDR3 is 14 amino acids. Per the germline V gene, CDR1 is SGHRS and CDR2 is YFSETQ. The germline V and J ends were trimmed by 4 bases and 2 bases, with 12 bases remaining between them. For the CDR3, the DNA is TGCGCCAGCAGCCCGGGGACTCTACAAGAGACCCAGTACTTC. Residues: CASSPGTLQETQYF. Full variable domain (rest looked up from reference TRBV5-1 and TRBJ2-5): KAGVTQTPRYLIKTRGQQVTLSCSPISGHRSVSWYQQTPGQGLQFLFEYFSETQRNKGNFPGRFSGRQFSNSRSEMNVSTLELGDSALYLCASSPGTLQETQYFGPGTRLLVL.

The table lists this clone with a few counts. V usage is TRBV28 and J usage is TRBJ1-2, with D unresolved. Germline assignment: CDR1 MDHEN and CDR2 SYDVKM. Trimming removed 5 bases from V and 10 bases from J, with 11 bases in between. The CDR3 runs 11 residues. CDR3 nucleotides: TGTGCCAGCAGTAACAGACGACACTACACCTTC. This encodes CASSNRRHYTF.

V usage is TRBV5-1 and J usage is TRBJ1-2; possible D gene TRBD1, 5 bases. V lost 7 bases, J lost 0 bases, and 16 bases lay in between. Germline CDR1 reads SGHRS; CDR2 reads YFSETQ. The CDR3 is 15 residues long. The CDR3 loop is CASSPDSLSNYGYTF. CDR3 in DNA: TGCGCCAGCTCTCCCGACAGTTTGTCTAACTATGGCTACACCTTC.

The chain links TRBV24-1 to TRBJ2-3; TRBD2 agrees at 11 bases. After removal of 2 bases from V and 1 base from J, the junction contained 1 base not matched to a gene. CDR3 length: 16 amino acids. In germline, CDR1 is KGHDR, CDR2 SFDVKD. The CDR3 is CATSDSGLAGTDTQYF. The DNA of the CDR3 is TGTGCCACCAGTGATTCGGGACTAGCGGGCACAGATACGCAGTATTTT.

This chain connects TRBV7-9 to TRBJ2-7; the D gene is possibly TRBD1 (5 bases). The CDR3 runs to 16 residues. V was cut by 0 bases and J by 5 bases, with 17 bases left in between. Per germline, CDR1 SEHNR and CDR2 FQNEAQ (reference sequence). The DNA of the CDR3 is TGTGCCAGCAGCTTAGCCTACAGGCCCGCTGGGGACGAGCAGTACTTC. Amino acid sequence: CASSLAYRPAGDEQYF. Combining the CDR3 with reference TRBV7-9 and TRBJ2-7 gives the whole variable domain DTGVSQNPRHKITKRGQNVTFRCDPISEHNRLYWYRQTLGQGPEFLTYFQNEAQLEKSRLLSDRFSAERPKGSFSTLEIQRTEQGDSAMYLCASSLAYRPAGDEQYFGPGTRLTVT.

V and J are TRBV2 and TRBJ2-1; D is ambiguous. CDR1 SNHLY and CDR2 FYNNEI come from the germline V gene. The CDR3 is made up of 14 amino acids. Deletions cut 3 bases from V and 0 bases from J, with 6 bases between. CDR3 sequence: CASSDWGSYNEQFF. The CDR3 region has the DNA TGTGCCAGCAGTGACTGGGGCTCCTACAATGAGCAGTTCTTC.

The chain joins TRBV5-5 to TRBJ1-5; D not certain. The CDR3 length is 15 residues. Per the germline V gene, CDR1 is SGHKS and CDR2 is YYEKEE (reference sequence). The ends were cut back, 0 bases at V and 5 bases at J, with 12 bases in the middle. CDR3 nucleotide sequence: TGTGCCAGCAGCTTGGATGGTTCAGCACATCAGCCCCAGCATTTT. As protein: CASSLDGSAHQPQHF.

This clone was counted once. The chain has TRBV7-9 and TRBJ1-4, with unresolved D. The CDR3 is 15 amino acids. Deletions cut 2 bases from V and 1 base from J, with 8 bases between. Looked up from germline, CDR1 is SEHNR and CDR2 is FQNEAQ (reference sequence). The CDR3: CASSLSGRTNEKLFF. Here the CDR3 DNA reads TGTGCCAGCAGCTTATCCGGGAGAACTAATGAAAAACTGTTTTTT. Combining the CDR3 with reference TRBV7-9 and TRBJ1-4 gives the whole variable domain DTGVSQNPRHKITKRGQNVTFRCDPISEHNRLYWYRQTLGQGPEFLTYFQNEAQLEKSRLLSDRFSAERPKGSFSTLEIQRTEQGDSAMYLCASSLSGRTNEKLFFGSGTQLSVL.

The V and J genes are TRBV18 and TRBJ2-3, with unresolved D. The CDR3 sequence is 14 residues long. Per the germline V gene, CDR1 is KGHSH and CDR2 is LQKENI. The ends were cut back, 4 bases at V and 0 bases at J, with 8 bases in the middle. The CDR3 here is CASSLTSSTDTQYF. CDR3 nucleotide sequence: TGTGCCAGCTCACTTACTTCTAGCACAGATACGCAGTATTTT.

The DNA for the CDR3 is TGTGCCAGCAGCTCCACAGGTCCCTCCTCCGATGAGCAGTTCTTC. Translating gives CASSSTGPSSDEQFF. The chain is built from TRBV5-4 and TRBJ2-1, with D perhaps TRBD1 (5 bases). The CDR3 sequence is 15 residues long. Trimming removed 3 bases from V and 8 bases from J, with 18 bases in between. Germline V CDR1 and CDR2: SGHNT, YYREEE (reference sequence).

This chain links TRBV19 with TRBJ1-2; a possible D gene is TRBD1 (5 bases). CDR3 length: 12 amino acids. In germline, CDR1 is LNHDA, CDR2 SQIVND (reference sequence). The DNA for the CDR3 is TGTGCGTTGGGGGACGGGAACTATGGCTACACCTTC. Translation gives CALGDGNYGYTF.

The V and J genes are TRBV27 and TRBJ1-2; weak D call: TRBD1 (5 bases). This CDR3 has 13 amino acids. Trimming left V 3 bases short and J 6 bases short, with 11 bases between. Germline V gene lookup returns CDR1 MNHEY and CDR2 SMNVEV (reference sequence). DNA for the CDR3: TGTGCCAGCAGTTTCAACAGGATTAATGGCTACACCTTC. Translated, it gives CASSFNRINGYTF.

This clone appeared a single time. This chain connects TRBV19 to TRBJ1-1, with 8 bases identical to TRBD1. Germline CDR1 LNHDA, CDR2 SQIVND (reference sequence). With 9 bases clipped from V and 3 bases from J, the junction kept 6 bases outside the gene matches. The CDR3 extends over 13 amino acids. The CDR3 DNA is TGTGCCAGCCAGACAGGGGAGGACACTGAAGCTTTCTTT. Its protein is CASQTGEDTEAFF. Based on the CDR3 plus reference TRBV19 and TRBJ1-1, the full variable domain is DGGITQSPKYLFRKEGQNVTLSCEQNLNHDAMYWYRQDPGQGLRLIYYSQIVNDFQKGDIAEGYSVSREKKESFPLTVTSAQKNPTAFYLCASQTGEDTEAFFGQGTRLTVV.